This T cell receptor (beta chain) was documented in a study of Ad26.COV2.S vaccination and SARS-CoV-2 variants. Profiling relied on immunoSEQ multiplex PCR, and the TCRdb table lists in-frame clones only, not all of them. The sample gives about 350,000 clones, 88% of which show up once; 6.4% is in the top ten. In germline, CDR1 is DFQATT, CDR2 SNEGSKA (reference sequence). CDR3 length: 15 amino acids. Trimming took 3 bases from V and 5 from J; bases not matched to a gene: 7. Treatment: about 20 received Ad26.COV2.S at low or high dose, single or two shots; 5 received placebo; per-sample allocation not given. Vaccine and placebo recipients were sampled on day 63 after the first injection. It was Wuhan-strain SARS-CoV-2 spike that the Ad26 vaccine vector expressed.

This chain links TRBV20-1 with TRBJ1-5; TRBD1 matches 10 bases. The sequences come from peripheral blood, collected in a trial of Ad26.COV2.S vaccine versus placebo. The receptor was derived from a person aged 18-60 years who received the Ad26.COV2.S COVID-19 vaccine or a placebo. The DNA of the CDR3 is TGCAGTGCTAGTGGGGACAGGGGATTTGATCAGCCCCAGCATTTT. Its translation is CSASGDRGFDQPQHF.